The entry below gives a single TCR beta chain sequence along with its context. The data were obtained in a study of blood T cell repertoires in COVID-19. Study processing details: It was from reference gene primer amplification that nucleated cell counts were estimated. TCRdb's copy holds only in-frame clones and misses some; the assay was immunoSEQ multiplex PCR. V and J calls and clone size come straight from that table; D and trimming were deduced from the DNA. The repertoire holds approximately 240,000 clones, with 80% to 90% as singletons. The V gene's germline CDR1 is MNHEY and CDR2 SVGAGI. Trimming at V came to 6 bases and at J to 7 bases, leaving 10 bases not matched to a gene. The CDR3 runs 15 residues.

The gene calls are TRBV6-5 and TRBJ2-1; 9 positions agree with TRBD2. Material: peripheral blood. The clonotype originates from a man between 50 and 59 years old with acute or convalescent COVID-19. CDR3 in amino acids: CASRIPSSGINEQFF. CDR3 bases: TGTGCCAGCAGGATCCCGTCTAGCGGGATAAATGAGCAGTTCTTC.